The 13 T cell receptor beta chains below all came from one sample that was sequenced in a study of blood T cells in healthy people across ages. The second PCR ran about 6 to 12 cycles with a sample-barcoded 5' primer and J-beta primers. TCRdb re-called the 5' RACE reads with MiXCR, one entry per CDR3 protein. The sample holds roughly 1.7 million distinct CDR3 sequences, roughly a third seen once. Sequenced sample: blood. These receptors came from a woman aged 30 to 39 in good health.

The CDR3 nucleotides read TGTGCCATCAGGAAGACAGGGGTATTGAATGAGCAGTTCTTC. This encodes CAIRKTGVLNEQFF. The gene calls are TRBV10-3 and TRBJ2-1, with 8 bases fitting TRBD1. V was clipped by 6 bases and J by 7 bases; unmatched bases: 8. The CDR3 runs 14 residues. Germline V lookup: CDR1 ENHRY, CDR2 SYGVKD.

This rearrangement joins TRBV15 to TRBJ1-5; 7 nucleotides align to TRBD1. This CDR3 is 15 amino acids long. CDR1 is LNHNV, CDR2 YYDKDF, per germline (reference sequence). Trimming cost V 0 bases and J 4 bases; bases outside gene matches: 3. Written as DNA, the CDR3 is TGTGCCACCAGCAGAGAACAGGGGTGGAATCAGCCCCAGCATTTT. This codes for CATSREQGWNQPQHF.

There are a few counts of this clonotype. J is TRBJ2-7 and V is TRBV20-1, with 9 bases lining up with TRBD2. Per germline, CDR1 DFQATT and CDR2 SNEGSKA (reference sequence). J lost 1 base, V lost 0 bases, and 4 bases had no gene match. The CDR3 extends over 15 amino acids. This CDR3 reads CSARDRRGGSYEQYF. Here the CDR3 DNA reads TGCAGTGCTAGAGATAGGCGGGGGGGTTCCTACGAGCAGTACTTC.

The DNA of the CDR3 is TGTGCCAGCAGTCCACCGTGGGGACAGGGGGCCCATGAGCAGTTCTTC. Protein product: CASSPPWGQGAHEQFF. V gene TRBV6-2 or TRBV6-3 combines with J gene TRBJ2-1; 12 bases are shared with TRBD1. This CDR3 has 16 residues. Germline CDR1 MNHEY, CDR2 SVGEGT. With V trimmed by 5 bases and J by 8 bases, 10 bases remained unmatched.

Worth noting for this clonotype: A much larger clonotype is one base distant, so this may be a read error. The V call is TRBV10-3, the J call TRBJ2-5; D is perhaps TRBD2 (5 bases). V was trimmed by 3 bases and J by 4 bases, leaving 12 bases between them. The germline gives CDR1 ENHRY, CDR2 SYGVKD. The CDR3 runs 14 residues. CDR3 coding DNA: TGTGCCATCAGTGATCCGGGGTCAGGAGAGACCCAGTACTTC. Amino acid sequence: CAISDPGSGETQYF.

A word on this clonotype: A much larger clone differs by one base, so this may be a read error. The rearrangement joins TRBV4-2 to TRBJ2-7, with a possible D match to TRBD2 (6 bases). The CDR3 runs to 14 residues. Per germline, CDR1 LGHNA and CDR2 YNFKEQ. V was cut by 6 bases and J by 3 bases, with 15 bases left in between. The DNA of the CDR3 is TGTGCCAGCAGAAGCGCCGAGGGAGGCTACGAGCAGTACTTC. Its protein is CASRSAEGGYEQYF.

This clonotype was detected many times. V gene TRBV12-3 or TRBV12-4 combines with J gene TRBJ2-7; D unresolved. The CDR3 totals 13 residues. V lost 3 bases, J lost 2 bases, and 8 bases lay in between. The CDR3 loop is CASSFTQTYEQYF. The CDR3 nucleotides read TGTGCCAGCAGTTTTACACAGACCTACGAGCAGTACTTC.

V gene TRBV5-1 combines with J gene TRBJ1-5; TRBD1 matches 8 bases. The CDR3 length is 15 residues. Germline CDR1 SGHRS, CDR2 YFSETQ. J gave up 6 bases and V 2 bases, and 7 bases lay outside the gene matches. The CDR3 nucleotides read TGCGCCAGCAGCTTAGCAGGGGGCTCTGTTCAGCCCCAGCATTTT. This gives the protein CASSLAGGSVQPQHF.

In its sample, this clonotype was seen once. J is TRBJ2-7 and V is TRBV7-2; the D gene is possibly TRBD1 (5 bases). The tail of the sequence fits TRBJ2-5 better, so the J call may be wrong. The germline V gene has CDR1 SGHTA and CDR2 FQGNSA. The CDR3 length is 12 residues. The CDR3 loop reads CASSTTGETQYF. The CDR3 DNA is TGTGCCAGCAGCACCACAGGAGAGACCCAGTACTTC.

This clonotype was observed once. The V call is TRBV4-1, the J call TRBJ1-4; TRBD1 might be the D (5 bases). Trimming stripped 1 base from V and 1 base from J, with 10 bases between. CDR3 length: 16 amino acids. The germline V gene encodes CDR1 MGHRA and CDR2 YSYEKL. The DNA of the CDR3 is TGCGCCAGCAGCCAAGTCGGGGGTGTAACTAATGAAAAACTGTTTTTT. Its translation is CASSQVGGVTNEKLFF.

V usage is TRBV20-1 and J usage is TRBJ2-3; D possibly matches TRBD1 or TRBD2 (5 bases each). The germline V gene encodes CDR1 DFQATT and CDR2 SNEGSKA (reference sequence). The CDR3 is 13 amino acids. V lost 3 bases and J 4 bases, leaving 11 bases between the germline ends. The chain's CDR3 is CSARGRDPDTQYF. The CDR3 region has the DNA TGCAGTGCTAGGGGCAGGGACCCAGATACGCAGTATTTT.

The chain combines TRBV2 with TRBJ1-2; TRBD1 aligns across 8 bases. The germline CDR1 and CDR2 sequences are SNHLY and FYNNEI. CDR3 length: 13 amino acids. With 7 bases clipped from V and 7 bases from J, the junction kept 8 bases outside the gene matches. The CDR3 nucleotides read TGTGCCAGCATGGACAGGGTTCTAATTGGCTACACCTTC. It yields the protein CASMDRVLIGYTF. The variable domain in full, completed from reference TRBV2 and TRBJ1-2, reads EPEVTQTPSHQVTQMGQEVILRCVPISNHLYFYWYRQILGQKVEFLVSFYNNEISEKSEIFDDQFSVERPDGSNFTLKIRSTKLEDSAMYFCASMDRVLIGYTFGSGTRLTVV.

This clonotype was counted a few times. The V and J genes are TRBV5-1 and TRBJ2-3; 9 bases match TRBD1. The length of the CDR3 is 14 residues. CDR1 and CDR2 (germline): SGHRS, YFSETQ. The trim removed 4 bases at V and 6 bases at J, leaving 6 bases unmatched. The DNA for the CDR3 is TGCGCCAGCAGCAGGCAACAGGGGGCCGATACGCAGTATTTT. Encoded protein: CASSRQQGADTQYF. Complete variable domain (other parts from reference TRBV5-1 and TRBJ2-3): KAGVTQTPRYLIKTRGQQVTLSCSPISGHRSVSWYQQTPGQGLQFLFEYFSETQRNKGNFPGRFSGRQFSNSRSEMNVSTLELGDSALYLCASSRQQGADTQYFGPGTRLTVL.